The 24 T cell receptor beta chains given below trace back to one sample, sequenced in a study of blood T cell repertoires in COVID-19. Repertoires were generated with immunoSEQ multiplex PCR, while TCRdb's copy carries only in-frame clones and drops some. Counted here are around 94,000 clones, roughly nine tenths occurring once; the ten biggest clones make up approximately 2%. The sequenced material came from peripheral blood. Receptors originate from a man aged 50-59 years with active COVID-19.

This sequence joins TRBV4-2 and TRBJ2-2; 7 bases line up with TRBD2. The CDR3 spans 15 residues. Germline V gives CDR1 LGHNA, CDR2 YNFKEQ. With V trimmed by 0 bases and J by 4 bases, 2 bases remained unmatched. In nucleotides, the CDR3 is TGTGCCAGCAGCCAAGACGGGGGGAGCACCGGGGAGCTGTTTTTT. It yields the protein CASSQDGGSTGELFF.

J is TRBJ2-1 and V is TRBV19; D is unresolved. Germline CDR1 is LNHDA and CDR2 is SQIVND (reference sequence). V dropped 5 bases and J dropped 10 bases, with 9 bases sitting between them. CDR3 length: 11 amino acids. The CDR3 DNA sequence: TGTGCCAGTAGTCTTAGACTGGAGCAGTTCTTC. Translated, it gives CASSLRLEQFF.

This chain connects TRBV3-1 (or the pseudogene TRBV3-2) to TRBJ2-6; D might be TRBD2 (6 bases). CDR3 size: 14 residues. CDR1 LGHDT and CDR2 YNNKEL come from the germline V gene (reference sequence). V dropped 5 bases and J dropped 3 bases, with 8 bases sitting between them. As DNA, the CDR3 is TGTGCCAGCAGCAACGGGGGTGGGGCCAACGTCCTGACTTTC. Protein: CASSNGGGANVLTF.

The V and J genes are TRBV9 and TRBJ2-7; TRBD2 aligns across 10 bases. The CDR3 is 16 amino acids. With 1 base clipped from V and 7 bases from J, the junction kept 11 bases outside the gene matches. Germline CDR1 and CDR2: SGDLS and YYNGEE. The CDR3 here is CASSVSPSGGMREQYF. CDR3 coding DNA: TGTGCCAGCAGCGTAAGCCCTAGCGGGGGAATGAGGGAGCAGTACTTC. Using reference TRBV9 and TRBJ2-7 for the parts outside the CDR3, the full variable domain is DSGVTQTPKHLITATGQRVTLRCSPRSGDLSVYWYQQSLDQGLQFLIQYYNGEERAKGNILERFSAQQFPDLHSELNLSSLELGDSALYFCASSVSPSGGMREQYFGPGTRLTVT.

This clone occurred once. The V call is TRBV6-5, the J call TRBJ2-2; no clear D. The CDR3 covers 13 residues. Trimming removed 6 bases at V and 1 base at J, with 6 bases between. Germline assignment: CDR1 MNHEY and CDR2 SVGAGI. The CDR3 spells CASRTGNTGELFF. CDR3 sequence (DNA): TGTGCCAGCAGGACTGGGAACACCGGGGAGCTGTTTTTT.

The chain carries TRBV6-1 and TRBJ1-1; D remains unclear. The germline V and J ends were trimmed by 2 bases and 1 base, with 5 bases remaining between them. The germline V gene has CDR1 MNHNS and CDR2 SASEGT. This CDR3 region has 13 residues. The CDR3 is CASSEHWNTEAFF. The CDR3, as DNA: TGTGCCAGCAGTGAACACTGGAACACTGAAGCTTTCTTT.

As DNA, the CDR3 is TGTGCCAGCAGCCTGGGACAGGGGGAAAGAACTGAAGCTTTCTTT. Its protein is CASSLGQGERTEAFF. The chain combines TRBV9 with TRBJ1-1; 11 nucleotides match TRBD1. V gave up 4 bases and J gave up 5 bases; unmatched junction bases: 7. Per germline, CDR1 SGDLS and CDR2 YYNGEE. The CDR3 runs 15 residues.

This clone was counted only a few times. This sequence joins TRBV2 and TRBJ1-1; D might be TRBD1 (6 bases). Trimming removed 3 bases at V and 4 bases at J, with 12 bases between. CDR1 is SNHLY and CDR2 is FYNNEI in the germline V gene. The CDR3 length is 14 residues. The CDR3 loop is CASSDAGALTEAFF. The CDR3 coding sequence is TGTGCCAGCAGTGACGCGGGGGCCCTCACTGAAGCTTTCTTT.

The chain uses TRBV5-4 and TRBJ2-3, with a tentative D call TRBD2 (5 bases). V shed 5 bases and J shed 2 bases, with 9 bases lying between them. This CDR3 region has 13 residues. The V gene's germline CDR1 is SGHNT and CDR2 YYREEE (reference sequence). In DNA form, the CDR3 reads TGTGCCAGCAGTCCGGGATCCACAGATACGCAGTATTTT. Translating it yields CASSPGSTDTQYF.

The chain couples TRBV5-4 to TRBJ1-2; TRBD1 aligns across 9 bases. Germline trimming cut 5 bases from V and 4 bases from J; bases unmatched to any gene: 9. CDR1 and CDR2 (germline): SGHNT, YYREEE (reference sequence). The CDR3 consists of 15 residues. The CDR3 bases are TGTGCCAGCAGTATACAGGGGGCGCGCGGCTATGGCTACACCTTC. Translating it yields CASSIQGARGYGYTF.

The rearrangement joins TRBV5-4 to TRBJ1-2; no clear D gene. Trimming removed 0 bases at V and 4 bases at J, with 4 bases between. The CDR3 is 12 amino acids. Looked up from germline, CDR1 is SGHNT and CDR2 is YYREEE (reference sequence). The CDR3 protein is CASSLDSYGYTF. In DNA, the CDR3 is TGTGCCAGCAGCTTGGACAGCTATGGCTACACCTTC.

The chain has TRBV20-1 and TRBJ2-3; 9 positions agree with TRBD2. The germline CDR1 and CDR2 sequences are DFQATT and SNEGSKA (reference sequence). V shed 3 bases and J 7 bases; nucleotides not matched to a gene: 8. The CDR3 extends over 14 amino acids. The CDR3 loop reads CSASRDSGGNTQYF. CDR3 nucleotide sequence: TGCAGTGCTAGTCGGGATAGCGGGGGAAATACGCAGTATTTT.

The V gene is TRBV16, the J gene TRBJ2-6, with 7 nucleotides matching TRBD1. The junction had 8 bases not matched to a gene; V was cut back by 2 bases and J by 1 base. Per germline, CDR1 KGHSY and CDR2 FQNENV. The CDR3 has 18 residues. The CDR3 is CASSQLSRDSSGANVLTF. CDR3 sequence (DNA): TGTGCCAGCAGCCAACTGTCCCGGGACAGTTCTGGGGCCAACGTCCTGACTTTC.

V usage is TRBV27 and J usage is TRBJ2-6; 8 bases line up with TRBD2. The CDR3 has 20 amino acids. The J segment lost 4 bases and the V segment lost 7 bases, leaving 21 bases of the junction unmatched. Germline V gene lookup returns CDR1 MNHEY and CDR2 SMNVEV (reference sequence). CDR3 DNA sequence: TGTGCCAGCAAAGCGCTGGGAGCGGGGGACAAGTTCCTGGGGGCCAACGTCCTGACTTTC. It specifies CASKALGAGDKFLGANVLTF.

The V and J genes are TRBV18 and TRBJ2-4; 8 bases agree with TRBD1. The V segment lost 4 bases and the J segment 2 bases; nucleotides outside the gene matches: 10. Germline V gene data show CDR1 as KGHSH and CDR2 as LQKENI. This CDR3 is 17 amino acids long. CDR3 amino acids: CASSQGQGARSKNIQYF. In nucleotides, the CDR3 is TGTGCCAGCTCACAAGGTCAGGGGGCGCGGTCCAAAAACATTCAGTACTTC.

This clone was recorded once. The J gene is TRBJ1-5, the V gene TRBV30, with D possibly being TRBD1 (6 bases). This CDR3 is built from 13 residues. The germline V gene has CDR1 GTSNPN and CDR2 SVGIG (reference sequence). Trimming left V 2 bases short and J 6 bases short, with 11 bases between. The CDR3 nucleotides are TGTGCCTGGAGTCCGGGGGGCGGTCAGCCCCAGCATTTT. It encodes CAWSPGGGQPQHF.

This chain connects TRBV18 to TRBJ2-6; D uncertain. The V end was cut by 3 bases, the J end by 0 bases, with 9 bases between. The CDR3 is made up of 16 amino acids. CDR1 is KGHSH and CDR2 is LQKENI in the germline V gene. CDR3 loop: CASSPASVSGANVLTF. The CDR3 DNA is TGTGCCAGCTCACCTGCGTCGGTCTCTGGGGCCAACGTCCTGACTTTC. The full variable domain, in which reference TRBV18 and TRBJ2-6 provide the parts outside the CDR3, is NAGVMQNPRHLVRRRGQEARLRCSPMKGHSHVYWYRQLPEEGLKFMVYLQKENIIDESGMPKERFSAEFPKEGPSILRIQQVVRGDSAAYFCASSPASVSGANVLTFGAGSRLTVL.

The chain has TRBV20-1 and TRBJ2-7; D perhaps matches TRBD2 (5 bases). The CDR3 spans 12 residues. The V gene's germline CDR1 is DFQATT and CDR2 SNEGSKA (reference sequence). Trimming left V 3 bases short and J 5 bases short, with 11 bases between. As DNA, the CDR3 is TGCAGTGCTAGTGAGCGGTTCCACGAGCAGTACTTC. Protein: CSASERFHEQYF.

The rearrangement uses TRBV12-5 and TRBJ2-5; D ambiguous. The V end lost 3 bases, the J end lost 2 bases, and 10 bases lay between the germline ends. The CDR3 totals 14 residues. Germline assignment: CDR1 LGHNT and CDR2 FRNRAP. As DNA, the CDR3 is TGTGCTAGTGGTTTACCAGGAAAACAAGAGACCCAGTACTTC. Encoded protein: CASGLPGKQETQYF. Full variable domain (rest looked up from reference TRBV12-5 and TRBJ2-5): DARVTQTPRHKVTEMGQEVTMRCQPILGHNTVFWYRQTMMQGLELLAYFRNRAPLDDSGMPKDRFSAEMPDATLATLKIQPSEPRDSAVYFCASGLPGKQETQYFGPGTRLLVL.

The chain combines TRBV29-1 with TRBJ1-4; D is unclear. Per germline, CDR1 SQVTM and CDR2 ANQGSEA. V lost 6 bases and J lost 7, with 15 bases in between. CDR3 length: 13 amino acids. The DNA for the CDR3 is TGCAGCGTGATGACCCTGGCGGCTGAAAAACTGTTTTTT. Translated, it gives CSVMTLAAEKLFF.

V and J are TRBV6-1 and TRBJ1-1, with D unresolved. V was cut by 3 bases and J by 5 bases, with 4 bases left in between. This CDR3 has 11 amino acids. CDR1 is MNHNS, CDR2 SASEGT, per germline. CDR3 loop: CASSERTEAFF. CDR3 nucleotides: TGTGCCAGCAGTGAGAGGACTGAAGCTTTCTTT.

The chain recombines TRBV27 with TRBJ1-6, with D hard to call. There are 19 residues in the CDR3. V lost 6 bases and J 1 base, leaving 22 bases between the germline ends. Germline V gene data show CDR1 as MNHEY and CDR2 as SMNVEV (reference sequence). The CDR3 sequence is CASSQAPERVGSYNSPLHF. In nucleotides, the CDR3 is TGTGCCAGCAGCCAGGCCCCCGAGAGGGTGGGGTCCTATAATTCACCCCTCCACTTT.

The J gene is TRBJ1-2, the V gene TRBV5-1; maybe TRBD1 (6 bases). CDR1 is SGHRS and CDR2 is YFSETQ in the germline V gene. This CDR3 has 14 amino acids. The ends were cut back, 3 bases at V and 1 base at J, with 10 bases in the middle. The chain's CDR3 is CASSSTGDNYGYTF. The CDR3 region has the DNA TGCGCCAGCAGCTCGACAGGAGATAACTATGGCTACACCTTC. The complete variable domain, with remaining parts taken from reference TRBV5-1 and TRBJ1-2, reads KAGVTQTPRYLIKTRGQQVTLSCSPISGHRSVSWYQQTPGQGLQFLFEYFSETQRNKGNFPGRFSGRQFSNSRSEMNVSTLELGDSALYLCASSSTGDNYGYTFGSGTRLTVV.

The rearrangement links TRBV7-8 to TRBJ2-1, with D perhaps matching TRBD2 (6 bases). The V end lost 3 bases, the J end lost 9 bases, and 21 bases lay between the germline ends. From germline, CDR1 is SGHVS and CDR2 FQNEAQ. The CDR3 is made up of 16 amino acids. CDR3 nucleotides: TGTGCCAGCAGCTTCGGCTTTGCGGGGATGGGTCTTGAGCAGTTCTTC. Its protein product is CASSFGFAGMGLEQFF.